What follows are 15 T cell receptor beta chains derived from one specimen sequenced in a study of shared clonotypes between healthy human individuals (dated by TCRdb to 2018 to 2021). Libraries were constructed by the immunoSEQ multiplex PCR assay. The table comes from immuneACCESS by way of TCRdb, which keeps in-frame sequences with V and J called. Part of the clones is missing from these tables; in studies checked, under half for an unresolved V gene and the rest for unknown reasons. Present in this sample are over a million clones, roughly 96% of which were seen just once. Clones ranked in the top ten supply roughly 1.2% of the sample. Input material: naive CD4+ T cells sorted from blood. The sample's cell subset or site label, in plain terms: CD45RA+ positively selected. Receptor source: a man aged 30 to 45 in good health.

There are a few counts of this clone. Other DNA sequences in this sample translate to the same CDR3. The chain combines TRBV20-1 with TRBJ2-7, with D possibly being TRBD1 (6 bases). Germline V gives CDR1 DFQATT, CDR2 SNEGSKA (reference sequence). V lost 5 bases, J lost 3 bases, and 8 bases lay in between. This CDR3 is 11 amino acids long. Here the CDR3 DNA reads TGCAGTGCTCCGGACAGCTACGAGCAGTACTTC. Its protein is CSAPDSYEQYF.

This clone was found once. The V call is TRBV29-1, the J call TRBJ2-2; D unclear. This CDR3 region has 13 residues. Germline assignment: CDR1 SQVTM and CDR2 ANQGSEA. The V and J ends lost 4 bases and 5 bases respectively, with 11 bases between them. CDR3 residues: CSVGSHGTGELFF. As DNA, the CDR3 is TGCAGCGTTGGATCCCATGGGACCGGGGAGCTGTTTTTT.

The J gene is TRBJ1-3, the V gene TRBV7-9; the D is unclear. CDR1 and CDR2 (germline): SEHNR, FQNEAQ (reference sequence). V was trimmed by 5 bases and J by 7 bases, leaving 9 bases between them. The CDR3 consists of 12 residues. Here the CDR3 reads CASSVLGNTIYF. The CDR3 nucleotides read TGTGCCAGCAGCGTACTCGGGAACACCATATATTTT.

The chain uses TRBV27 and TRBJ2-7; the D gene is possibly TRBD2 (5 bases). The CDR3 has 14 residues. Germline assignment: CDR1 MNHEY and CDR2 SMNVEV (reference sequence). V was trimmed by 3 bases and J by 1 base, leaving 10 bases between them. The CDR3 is CASSLRAISYEQYF. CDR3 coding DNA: TGTGCCAGCAGTTTGCGGGCGATATCCTACGAGCAGTACTTC.

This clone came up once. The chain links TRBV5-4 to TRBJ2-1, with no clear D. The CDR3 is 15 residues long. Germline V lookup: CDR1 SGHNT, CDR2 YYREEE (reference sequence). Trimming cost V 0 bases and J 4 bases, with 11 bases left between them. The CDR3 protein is CASSLGLPTYNEQFF. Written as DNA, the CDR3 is TGTGCCAGCAGCTTGGGACTTCCAACATACAATGAGCAGTTCTTC.

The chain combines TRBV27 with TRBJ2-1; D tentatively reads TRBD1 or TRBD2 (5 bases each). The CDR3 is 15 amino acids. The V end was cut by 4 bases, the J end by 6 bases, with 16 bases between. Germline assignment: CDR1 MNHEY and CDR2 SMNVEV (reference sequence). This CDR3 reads CASSSPPGGVNEQFF. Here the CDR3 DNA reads TGTGCCAGCAGTTCCCCGCCTGGGGGTGTCAATGAGCAGTTCTTC.

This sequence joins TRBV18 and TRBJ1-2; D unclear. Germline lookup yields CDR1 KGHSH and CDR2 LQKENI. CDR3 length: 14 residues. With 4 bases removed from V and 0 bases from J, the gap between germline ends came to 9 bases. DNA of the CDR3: TGTGCCAGCTCACGTGTCAAAACTAACTATGGCTACACCTTC. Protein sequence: CASSRVKTNYGYTF.

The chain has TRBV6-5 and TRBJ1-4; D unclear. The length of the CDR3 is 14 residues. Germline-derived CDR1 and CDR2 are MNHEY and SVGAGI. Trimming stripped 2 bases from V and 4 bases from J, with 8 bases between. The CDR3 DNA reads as TGTGCCAGCAGTTACAACACCGATAATGAAAAACTGTTTTTT. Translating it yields CASSYNTDNEKLFF.

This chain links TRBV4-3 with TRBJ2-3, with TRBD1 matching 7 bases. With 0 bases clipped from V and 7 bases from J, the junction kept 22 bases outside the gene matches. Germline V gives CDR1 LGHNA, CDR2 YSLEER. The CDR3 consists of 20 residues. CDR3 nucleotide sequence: TGCGCCAGCAGCCAAGAGCTCGAGAGAGCCGGGACAGCCCCATATCATACGCAGTATTTT. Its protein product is CASSQELERAGTAPYHTQYF.

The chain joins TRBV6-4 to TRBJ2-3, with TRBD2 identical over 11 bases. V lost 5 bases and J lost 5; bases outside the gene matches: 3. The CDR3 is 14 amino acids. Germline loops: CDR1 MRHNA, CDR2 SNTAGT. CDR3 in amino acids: CASSTSGRGDTQYF. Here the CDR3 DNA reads TGTGCCAGCAGTACTAGCGGGAGAGGAGATACGCAGTATTTT.

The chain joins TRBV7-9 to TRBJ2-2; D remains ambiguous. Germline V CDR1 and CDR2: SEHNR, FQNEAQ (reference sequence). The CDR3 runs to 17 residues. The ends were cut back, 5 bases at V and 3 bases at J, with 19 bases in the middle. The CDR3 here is CASSPETSQTHTGELFF. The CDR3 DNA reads TGTGCCAGCAGCCCGGAGACTTCCCAAACCCACACCGGGGAGCTGTTTTTT.

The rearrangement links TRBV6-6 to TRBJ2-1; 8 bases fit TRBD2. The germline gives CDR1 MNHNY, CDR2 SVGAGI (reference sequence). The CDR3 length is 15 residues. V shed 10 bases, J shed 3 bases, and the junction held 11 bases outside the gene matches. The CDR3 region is CATNRGAGGYNEQFF. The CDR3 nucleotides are TGTGCCACTAATCGGGGGGCGGGAGGCTACAATGAGCAGTTCTTC.

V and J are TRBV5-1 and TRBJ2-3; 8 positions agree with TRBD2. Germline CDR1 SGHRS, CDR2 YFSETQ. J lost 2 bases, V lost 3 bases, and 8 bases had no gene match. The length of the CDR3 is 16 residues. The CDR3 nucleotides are TGCGCCAGCAGCTCGCGAGTTAGCGGGGACACAGATACGCAGTATTTT. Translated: CASSSRVSGDTDTQYF.

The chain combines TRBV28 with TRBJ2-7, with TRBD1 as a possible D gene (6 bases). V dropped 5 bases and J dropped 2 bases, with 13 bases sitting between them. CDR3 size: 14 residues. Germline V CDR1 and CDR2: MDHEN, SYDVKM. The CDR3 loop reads CASSTGTFTYEQYF. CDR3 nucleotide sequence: TGTGCCAGCAGTACCGGGACATTCACCTACGAGCAGTACTTC.

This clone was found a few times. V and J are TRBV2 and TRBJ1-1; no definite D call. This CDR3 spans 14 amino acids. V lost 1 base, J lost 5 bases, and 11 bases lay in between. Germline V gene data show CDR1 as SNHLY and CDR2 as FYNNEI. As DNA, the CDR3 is TGTGCCAGCAGTGAAGTGGGGAGGAGGACTGAAGCTTTCTTT. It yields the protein CASSEVGRRTEAFF.